This T cell receptor (beta chain) was identified in a study of blood T cell repertoires in COVID-19. Using immunoSEQ multiplex PCR, the repertoire was profiled, and TCRdb retains in-frame clones only, with some absent. This table holds fewer than 500,000 clones, approximately 90% found once. The CDR3 totals 15 residues. Germline CDR1 SGDLS, CDR2 YYNGEE. V lost 3 bases to trimming and J lost 5 bases; unmatched junction nucleotides: 6. This receptor was obtained from a woman aged 18-29 years with acute COVID-19. Sequencing was done on a sample of PBMCs or T cells enriched from blood (not recorded which). The rearrangement links TRBV9 to TRBJ2-5; 11 positions agree with TRBD2. CDR3 sequence: CASSDSGRAVETQYF. The CDR3 DNA reads TGTGCCAGCAGCGATAGCGGGAGGGCCGTGGAGACCCAGTACTTC.